This TCR beta chain was retrieved from a study of post-analysis software for immune sequencing data. Study-level results: Patients had higher frequencies than controls of about five TRBV segments, including TRBV5-6, TRBV5-1 and TRBV20-1.

A note on this clonotype: Its antigen is undetermined.

Unique molecular identifiers were carried by the TCR beta cDNA libraries. Each CDR3 protein gets one entry after TCRdb re-called the PCR reads with MiXCR. The profile shows fewer than 850,000 distinct CDR3 sequences, roughly 27% of them singletons. The CDR3 is 15 amino acids. Germline-derived CDR1 and CDR2 are MNHEY and SVGAGI. The sequence came from a girl between 5 and 17 years old with multiple sclerosis. The chain employs TRBV6-5 and TRBJ2-7; D perhaps matches TRBD1 (6 bases). The better agreement between TRBJ2-5 and the DNA end casts doubt on the J call. The sample comprised blood. Written as DNA, the CDR3 is TGTGCCAGCAGTTACGGCTCCAGGGGATTAGGGACCCAGTACTTC. It specifies CASSYGSRGLGTQYF.